This T cell receptor beta chain derives from a study of T-cell reconstitution after alpha-beta-depleted transplantation in children. General study findings and limits: Reportedly, only several hundred clones from non-depleted graft cells drove alpha-beta T-cell counts at about two months. The high TCRbeta diversity at day 60 in some patients came from surviving recipient T cells and thymic progenitors. It was newly produced T cells that mostly accounted for T-cell counts and diversity one year after transplant.

Per germline, CDR1 MNHNS and CDR2 SASEGT. The CDR3 has 15 amino acids. The ends lost 6 bases at V and 6 bases at J; junction bases unmatched: 5. This clonotype has a handful of counts. Its antigen is still unknown. The library targeted TCRbeta and was prepared with unique molecular identifiers. TCRdb fed the PCR reads into MiXCR, producing one record per CDR3 protein. The sample lists around 140,000 distinct CDR3 sequences; around 8.5% were seen once. The chain uses TRBV6-1 and TRBJ2-1; 13 bases match TRBD2. The sequence came from a female patient aged 2-15 years who had a stem cell transplant for congenital amegakaryocytic thrombocytopenia, so the T cells may come from the graft donor. Here the sequenced sample was PBMCs, mostly from graft donor cells, taken 180 days after TCRalphabeta/CD19-depleted stem cell transplant. CDR3 region: CASRLAGGPSNEQFF. The CDR3 DNA is TGTGCCAGCAGACTAGCGGGAGGGCCCTCCAATGAGCAGTTCTTC.